Sequencing of this TCR beta chain was carried out in a study of T cells expressing NK-cell markers. The CDR3 totals 14 residues. Germline V gives CDR1 SGHAT, CDR2 FQNNGV. TCRdb processed the 5' RACE reads again and assigns one entry to each CDR3 protein, with no DNA. This sample's clone table lists hundreds of thousands of distinct CDR3 sequences. The sample taken for sequencing was blood T cells: a sorted CD56 or NKG2C T cell subset, CD4+ or CD8+ T cells, or bulk PBMC T cells (not recorded which). The TCR sequence derives from a man aged 18 to 29 in good health. The chain couples TRBV11-2 to TRBJ2-3. CDR3 protein: CASSLLSGPDTQYF.